This T cell receptor (beta chain) originates from a study of cytomegalovirus exposure and HLA in healthy donors. Broader study findings: In vitro, three CMV-associated chains proved specific for CMV antigens. It emerged from a later analysis that several of the most significant clusters appeared to be linked to common viral pathogens.

PCR used 60 Vbeta primers and 13 Jbeta primers. Only in-frame clones appear in the TCRdb table, and some are missing; sequencing was by immunoSEQ multiplex PCR. The table includes 150,000 to 200,000 clones, 65% to 80% detected once. V shed 8 bases and J shed 5 bases, with 12 bases lying between them. Germline CDR1 SNHLY, CDR2 FYNNEI. This CDR3 contains 13 residues. Comments on this clone: Its antigen is undetermined.

The gene calls are TRBV2 and TRBJ2-2; maybe TRBD2 (6 bases). The TCR was taken from a man aged 18 to 30 in good health and CMV-seropositive. Specimen: PBMCs. In DNA, the CDR3 is TGTGCCAGCGTGCGGGATGGAACCGGGGAGCTGTTTTTT. Protein product: CASVRDGTGELFF.